This T cell receptor (beta chain) is drawn from a study of shared clonotypes between healthy human individuals. Broader study findings: Tissues were not sampled, only blood, and their repertoires likely differ. For naive CD4 cells, around 5% of clonotypes were shared across a few donors.

Some clones are missing from TCRdb's copy, which holds only in-frame ones; the method was immunoSEQ multiplex PCR. The sample yields hundreds of thousands of clones, roughly 70% seen once. With respect to this clone: Its antigen is unidentified.

This receptor was obtained from a woman in her 30s in good health. Sequenced: memory CD4+ T cells sorted from blood. The sample's subset: CD45RA-negative fraction.

The CDR3 region is CAWSVSDEVQYF. CDR3 DNA sequence: TGTGCCTGGAGTGTTTCGGATGAGGTCCAGTACTTC. The chain combines TRBV30 with TRBJ2-5; D ambiguous. Germline loops: CDR1 GTSNPN, CDR2 SVGIG (reference sequence). Trimming left V 0 bases short and J 10 bases short, with 12 bases between. This CDR3 has 12 amino acids.